The source of this T cell receptor beta chain is a study of Ad26.COV2.S vaccination and SARS-CoV-2 variants. Study background: Participant was drawn from the COV1001 Ad26.COV2.S trial arm. Into the muscle, Ad26.COV2.S was dosed once or twice, 56 days apart.

This sample's treatment: around 19 received Ad26.COV2.S at low or high dose, single or two shots; about 5 received placebo; per-sample allocation not given. Sample collection was performed on day 63 after the first vaccine or placebo injection. Method: immunoSEQ multiplex PCR; TCRdb's copy keeps in-frame clones and lacks some. This table holds over 200,000 clones, around 87% found once. The count of this clone is one. Antigen specificity is unknown. General observations from the study: Marked by substantial breadth, spike-specific CD8+ and CD4+ T cell responses were reportedly seen after vaccination.

CDR1 is SEHNR and CDR2 is FQNEAQ in the germline V gene (reference sequence). The CDR3 consists of 15 residues. Trimming took off 0 bases at V and 1 base at J, with 9 bases between the two ends. The chain is built from TRBV7-9 and TRBJ1-1, with D hard to call. The TCR originated in a person between 18 and 60 years old who received the Ad26.COV2.S COVID-19 vaccine or a placebo. Here the sequenced sample was peripheral blood, taken in a trial of Ad26.COV2.S vaccine versus placebo. CDR3 region: CASSLAAGWNTEAFF. In DNA form, the CDR3 reads TGTGCCAGCAGCTTAGCGGCCGGATGGAACACTGAAGCTTTCTTT.